The 2 T cell receptor beta chains reported below all come from one sample, sequenced in a study of T cell responses to AZD1222 COVID-19 vaccine. The method was immunoSEQ multiplex PCR; TCRdb's version includes in-frame clones alone and lacks a portion of them. The sample holds 100,000 to 120,000 clones; 85% to 90% are singletons and the top ten take 3% to 3.5%. The sequences come from peripheral blood, collected on day 0 of AZD1222 vaccination. These receptors were taken from an adult in good health.

V and J are TRBV12-5 and TRBJ2-3; TRBD2 matches 10 bases. Germline V lookup: CDR1 LGHNT, CDR2 FRNRAP. This CDR3 spans 17 amino acids. Losses at the gene ends were 2 bases for V and 4 bases for J; bases not matched to a gene: 9. The CDR3 loop reads CASGLSVASGGPDTQYF. In DNA, the CDR3 is TGTGCTAGTGGTTTGTCGGTGGCTAGCGGGGGTCCAGATACGCAGTATTTT. The full variable domain, in which reference TRBV12-5 and TRBJ2-3 provide the parts outside the CDR3, is DARVTQTPRHKVTEMGQEVTMRCQPILGHNTVFWYRQTMMQGLELLAYFRNRAPLDDSGMPKDRFSAEMPDATLATLKIQPSEPRDSAVYFCASGLSVASGGPDTQYFGPGTRLTVL.

The rearrangement joins TRBV6-5 to TRBJ2-1; 8 bases map to TRBD2. The CDR3 is 15 amino acids. V gave up 3 bases and J gave up 8 bases; unmatched junction bases: 9. CDR1 is MNHEY, CDR2 SVGAGI, per germline. CDR3 loop: CASSYQGLATHEQFF. The CDR3 coding sequence is TGTGCCAGCAGTTATCAAGGACTAGCTACCCATGAGCAGTTCTTC.